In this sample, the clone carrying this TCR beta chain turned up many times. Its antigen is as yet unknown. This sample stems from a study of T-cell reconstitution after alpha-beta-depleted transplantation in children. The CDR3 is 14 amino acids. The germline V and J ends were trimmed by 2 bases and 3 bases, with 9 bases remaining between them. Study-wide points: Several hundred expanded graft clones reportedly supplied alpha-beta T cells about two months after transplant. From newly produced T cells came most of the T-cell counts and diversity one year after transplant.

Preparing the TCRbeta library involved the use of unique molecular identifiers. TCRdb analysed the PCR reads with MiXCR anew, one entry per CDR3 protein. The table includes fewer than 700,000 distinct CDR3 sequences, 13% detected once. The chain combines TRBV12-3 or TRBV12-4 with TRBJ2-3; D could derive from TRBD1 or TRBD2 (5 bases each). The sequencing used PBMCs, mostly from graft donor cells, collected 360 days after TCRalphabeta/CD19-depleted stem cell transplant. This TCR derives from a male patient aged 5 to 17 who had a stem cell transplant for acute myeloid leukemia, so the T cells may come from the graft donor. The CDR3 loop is CASSLFEGTDTQYF. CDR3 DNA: TGTGCCAGCAGTTTATTCGAGGGGACAGATACGCAGTATTTT.